This TCR beta chain was identified during a study of blood T cell repertoires in COVID-19. Study-wide background: Material from acute and convalescent COVID-19 was sourced from the United States, Italy and Spain.

This clone was detected a few times. In the original analysis: For nucleated cells, counts were estimated from reference gene primer amplification. The assay was immunoSEQ multiplex PCR, and TCRdb's table has in-frame clones only and misses some. That table gives V, J and clone size, and the DNA gave D and trimming. The table records some 530,000 clones, less than 90% of them present only once. Trimming stripped 4 bases from V and 1 base from J, with 7 bases between. Germline CDR1 reads ENHRY; CDR2 reads SYGVKD. This CDR3 comprises 13 residues. The sequence was obtained from a woman aged 60 to 75 who had recovered from COVID-19. The sample was PBMCs or T cells enriched from blood (not recorded which). This sequence joins TRBV10-3 and TRBJ1-1; D is unresolved. CDR3 sequence reads: CAISVPGNTEAFF. The CDR3 DNA is TGTGCCATCAGTGTCCCAGGGAACACTGAAGCTTTCTTT.